This T cell receptor (beta chain) stems from a study of blood T cell repertoires in COVID-19. Study-wide background: There were acute and convalescent COVID-19 samples, and they came from the United States, Italy and Spain.

The CDR3 contains 16 residues. Trimming at V came to 6 bases and at J to 2 bases, leaving 5 bases not matched to a gene. CDR1 and CDR2 (germline): MNHEY, SMNVEV (reference sequence). Using immunoSEQ multiplex PCR, the repertoire was profiled, and TCRdb retains in-frame clones only, with some absent. The sample lists approximately 60,000 clones; 80% to 90% were seen once. The V gene is TRBV27, the J gene TRBJ1-6, with TRBD1 matching over 9 bases. Sequenced sample: peripheral blood. The sequence was collected from a man aged 60 to 75 with active or convalescent COVID-19. CDR3 amino acids: CASRRGQGTYNSPLHF. The CDR3 region has the DNA TGTGCCAGCAGACGTGGACAGGGGACCTATAATTCACCCCTCCACTTT.